Below, 27 T cell receptor beta chains from the same sample are listed, as sequenced in a study of ipilimumab plus nivolumab after autologous stem cell transplantation. Generated by immunoSEQ multiplex PCR, the TCRdb table keeps only in-frame clones and is missing some. The sample holds 43,000 or so clones, 70% to 90% seen once. The material sequenced was PBMCs, taken in a trial of ipilimumab plus nivolumab as post-transplant consolidation. These receptors all come from a male donor with multiple myeloma.

The J gene is TRBJ1-5, the V gene TRBV27, with 7 bases lining up with TRBD1. Looked up from germline, CDR1 is MNHEY and CDR2 is SMNVEV (reference sequence). With V trimmed by 7 bases and J by 6 bases, 6 bases remained unmatched. This CDR3 contains 13 residues. Here the CDR3 DNA reads TGTGCCAGCACCAGGGGGGAGGGTCAGCCCCAGCATTTT. Translating it yields CASTRGEGQPQHF.

The chain couples TRBV11-3 to TRBJ2-3; TRBD2 might be the D (6 bases). Trimming cost V 3 bases and J 6 bases, with 10 bases left between them. CDR1 is SGHNT and CDR2 is YENEEA in the germline V gene. The length of the CDR3 is 13 residues. This CDR3 reads CASSFSGGDTQYF. CDR3 DNA sequence: TGTGCCAGCAGCTTCTCCGGAGGGGATACGCAGTATTTT.

The rearrangement links TRBV2 to TRBJ1-5; no clear D. CDR3 size: 13 residues. The V gene lost 10 bases and the J gene lost 0 bases, with 10 bases spanning the gap. The germline V gene encodes CDR1 SNHLY and CDR2 FYNNEI. The CDR3 nucleotides are TGTGCCACGAAGGGAGATAGCAATCAGCCCCAGCATTTT. It translates to CATKGDSNQPQHF.

V gene TRBV5-1 combines with J gene TRBJ2-3; 9 bases line up with TRBD2. Germline loops: CDR1 SGHRS, CDR2 YFSETQ. CDR3 length: 15 amino acids. J gave up 4 bases and V 0 bases, and 3 bases lay outside the gene matches. In DNA, the CDR3 is TGCGCCAGCAGCTTGGTACTAGCGGGCTCAGATACGCAGTATTTT. It codes for CASSLVLAGSDTQYF.

The rearrangement links TRBV5-1 to TRBJ1-6, with 8 bases that match TRBD1. CDR3 length: 15 amino acids. The V gene end was trimmed by 1 base and the J gene end by 5 bases; junction bases not matched to a gene: 2. The V gene's germline CDR1 is SGHRS and CDR2 YFSETQ. CDR3 DNA: TGCGCCAGCAGCTTGCAGGACAGGGATAATTCACCCCTCCACTTT. Its protein product is CASSLQDRDNSPLHF. Full variable domain (rest looked up from reference TRBV5-1 and TRBJ1-6): KAGVTQTPRYLIKTRGQQVTLSCSPISGHRSVSWYQQTPGQGLQFLFEYFSETQRNKGNFPGRFSGRQFSNSRSEMNVSTLELGDSALYLCASSLQDRDNSPLHFGNGTRLTVT.

This sequence joins TRBV30 and TRBJ2-3, with 7 bases identical to TRBD2. The CDR3 totals 14 residues. The J segment lost 2 bases and the V segment lost 2 bases, leaving 4 bases of the junction unmatched. CDR1 is GTSNPN, CDR2 SVGIG, per germline (reference sequence). CDR3 in DNA: TGTGCCTGGAGTCCGGGACTATCCACAGATACGCAGTATTTT. It encodes CAWSPGLSTDTQYF.

The rearrangement uses TRBV11-3 and TRBJ2-3, with 14 nucleotides matching TRBD2. CDR1 is SGHNT and CDR2 is YENEEA in the germline V gene. V gave up 5 bases and J gave up 1 base; unmatched junction bases: 2. This CDR3 comprises 16 residues. The CDR3 bases are TGTGCCAGCAGCCCGGGACTAGCGGGAGGCACAGATACGCAGTATTTT. This sequence encodes CASSPGLAGGTDTQYF.

This clone was recorded only once. An end of the junction differs from the germline gene, which may be a read error. J is TRBJ2-3 and V is TRBV7-7, with D possibly matching TRBD1 (7 bases). The CDR3 is 15 residues long. Germline values: CDR1 SSHAT, CDR2 FNYEAQ (reference sequence). CDR3 protein: CASSLGQGGPDTQYF. The CDR3 region has the DNA TGTGCTAGCAGCTTAGGGCAGGGGGGCCCAGATACGCAGTATTTT.

CDR3 region: CASSFTGTNTEAFF. Written as DNA, the CDR3 is TGTGCCAGCAGCTTCACAGGGACGAACACTGAAGCTTTCTTT. The genes are TRBV11-2 and TRBJ1-1; weak D call: TRBD1 (6 bases). The CDR3 sequence is 14 residues long. V was pared by 3 bases and J by 1 base, with 9 bases between. Per the germline V gene, CDR1 is SGHAT and CDR2 is FQNNGV.

The chain recombines TRBV4-2 with TRBJ2-7, with unresolved D. CDR3 size: 12 residues. V lost 1 base and J 3 bases, leaving 4 bases between the germline ends. The germline V gene encodes CDR1 LGHNA and CDR2 YNFKEQ. The CDR3 protein is CASSQAGYEQYF. DNA of the CDR3: TGTGCCAGCAGCCAAGCCGGCTACGAGCAGTACTTC.

The rearrangement joins TRBV19 to TRBJ1-4; D possibly corresponds to TRBD1 (5 bases). Per the germline V gene, CDR1 is LNHDA and CDR2 is SQIVND (reference sequence). The CDR3 consists of 12 residues. Trimming cost V 5 bases and J 6 bases, with 7 bases left between them. This chain's CDR3 is CASSARDEKLFF. The CDR3 nucleotides are TGTGCCAGTAGTGCCAGGGATGAAAAACTGTTTTTT.

The gene calls are TRBV7-9 and TRBJ1-5; D remains unclear. The V end lost 1 base, the J end lost 9 bases, and 10 bases lay between the germline ends. Germline assignment: CDR1 SEHNR and CDR2 FQNEAQ (reference sequence). This CDR3 is 13 amino acids long. This CDR3 is CASSLGGGRPQHF. The CDR3 bases are TGTGCCAGCAGCTTAGGGGGTGGTCGGCCCCAGCATTTT.

This chain uses TRBV5-1 with TRBJ1-4; 9 bases fit TRBD1. V lost 4 bases and J lost 5; bases outside the gene matches: 3. The germline CDR1 and CDR2 sequences are SGHRS and YFSETQ. The length of the CDR3 is 14 residues. The CDR3 here is CASSRDRGNEKLFF. The CDR3 DNA sequence: TGCGCCAGCAGCCGTGACAGGGGGAATGAAAAACTGTTTTTT.

This chain links TRBV6-6 with TRBJ1-1; D gene uncertain. Germline V gene sequence: CDR1 MNHNY, CDR2 SVGAGI (reference sequence). V lost 2 bases and J 4 bases, leaving 5 bases between the germline ends. The CDR3 runs 12 residues. The CDR3 sequence is CASSYKGTEAFF. The DNA for the CDR3 is TGTGCCAGCAGTTACAAAGGCACTGAAGCTTTCTTT.

The chain employs TRBV27 and TRBJ2-3; D remains ambiguous. Per the germline V gene, CDR1 is MNHEY and CDR2 is SMNVEV (reference sequence). The CDR3 spans 14 residues. Trimming removed 4 bases at V and 0 bases at J, with 8 bases between. The CDR3 region has the DNA TGTGCCAGCAGTTCCAGACCTAGCACAGATACGCAGTATTTT. Translation: CASSSRPSTDTQYF.

V usage is TRBV6-1 and J usage is TRBJ2-3, with D possibly matching TRBD2 (5 bases). The CDR3 consists of 16 residues. Germline CDR1 and CDR2: MNHNS and SASEGT. V shed 4 bases and J shed 6 bases, with 20 bases lying between them. The CDR3 coding sequence is TGTGCCAGCAGTGCCAAGGGCCTGGTGAGAGGGGATACGCAGTATTTT. Translated: CASSAKGLVRGDTQYF.

The V and J genes are TRBV29-1 and TRBJ2-5, with a weak D call TRBD2 (5 bases). Trimming left V 5 bases short and J 4 bases short, with 14 bases between. The germline V gene has CDR1 SQVTM and CDR2 ANQGSEA. This CDR3 contains 13 residues. The CDR3 is CSVSERARETQYF. The DNA of the CDR3 is TGCAGCGTTAGTGAGAGGGCCAGAGAGACCCAGTACTTC. Based on the CDR3 plus reference TRBV29-1 and TRBJ2-5, the full variable domain is SAVISQKPSRDICQRGTSLTIQCQVDSQVTMMFWYRQQPGQSLTLIATANQGSEATYESGFVIDKFPISRPNLTFSTLTVSNMSPEDSSIYLCSVSERARETQYFGPGTRLLVL.

The rearrangement joins TRBV27 to TRBJ2-1; no reliable D call. This CDR3 region has 11 residues. Germline loops: CDR1 MNHEY, CDR2 SMNVEV (reference sequence). V lost 8 bases and J lost 15, with 17 bases in between. The DNA of the CDR3 is TGTGCCAGCGAGGCCTCTCAAAGCCGGTTCTTC. Its protein product is CASEASQSRFF.

This rearrangement joins TRBV7-9 to TRBJ1-4; TRBD1 matches at 8 bases. The CDR3 extends over 13 amino acids. The J segment lost 8 bases and the V segment lost 8 bases, leaving 7 bases of the junction unmatched. Germline V gene data show CDR1 as SEHNR and CDR2 as FQNEAQ (reference sequence). The DNA of the CDR3 is TGTGCCAGCGAAGTCAGGGGGCACGAAAAACTGTTTTTT. Amino acid sequence: CASEVRGHEKLFF.

This CDR3 reads CASSPSRTGSLGYTF. DNA for the CDR3: TGTGCCAGTAGTCCCAGCCGGACAGGGTCCCTTGGCTACACCTTC. The rearrangement joins TRBV19 to TRBJ1-2, with TRBD1 matching 8 bases. The CDR3 consists of 15 residues. The trim removed 5 bases at V and 7 bases at J, leaving 12 bases unmatched. CDR1 is LNHDA, CDR2 SQIVND, per germline (reference sequence).

V gene TRBV29-1 combines with J gene TRBJ2-3; 9 positions agree with TRBD1. The CDR3 is made up of 15 amino acids. From germline, CDR1 is SQVTM and CDR2 ANQGSEA. V was pared by 6 bases and J by 0 bases, with 7 bases of the junction left unmatched. The CDR3 DNA reads as TGCAGCGTCGCGGGGGACAGGGTTAGCACAGATACGCAGTATTTT. It encodes CSVAGDRVSTDTQYF.

The chain couples TRBV9 to TRBJ2-7; possible D gene TRBD1, 5 bases. V was shortened by 0 bases and J by 3 bases, with 13 bases between the two germline ends. Germline lookup yields CDR1 SGDLS and CDR2 YYNGEE. The CDR3 runs 15 residues. This CDR3 reads CASSVGGSTNYEQYF. The CDR3 nucleotides read TGTGCCAGCAGCGTAGGGGGCAGCACAAACTACGAGCAGTACTTC.

About this clone itself: A read error may account for a junction end that differs from germline. The rearrangement links TRBV4-3 to TRBJ2-7; TRBD2 aligns across 7 bases. The CDR3 totals 14 residues. CDR1 LGHNA and CDR2 YSLEER come from the germline V gene. The CDR3 protein is CASSQDRYGGIIVF. CDR3 bases: TGCGCCAGCAGCCAAGATCGGTACGGGGGGATCATCGTCTTC.

This clone came up a few times. The chain is built from TRBV6-5 and TRBJ1-1, with 7 nucleotides matching TRBD1. The CDR3 is made up of 15 amino acids. V dropped 5 bases and J dropped 0; count of bases not matched to a gene: 6. The germline CDR1 and CDR2 sequences are MNHEY and SVGAGI. This CDR3 is CASSRPGQMNTEAFF. CDR3 coding DNA: TGTGCCAGCAGTAGACCGGGACAGATGAACACTGAAGCTTTCTTT.

This clone occurred a few times. The CDR3 here is CASSYTSGFGDYGYTF. The CDR3 region has the DNA TGTGCCAGCAGTTACACGTCAGGTTTCGGCGACTATGGCTACACCTTC. The chain carries TRBV6-5 and TRBJ1-2; D not certain. The CDR3 runs 16 residues. Germline V CDR1 and CDR2: MNHEY, SVGAGI. The germline V and J ends were trimmed by 2 bases and 3 bases, with 16 bases remaining between them.

The genes are TRBV5-5 and TRBJ2-7; perhaps D is TRBD1 or TRBD2 (5 bases each). Germline CDR1 SGHKS, CDR2 YYEKEE (reference sequence). Between the trimmed V and J ends, which lost 1 base and 0 bases, there was a span of 8 bases. The CDR3 sequence is 14 residues long. The CDR3 coding sequence is TGTGCCAGCAGCTTGTGGGGGAGCTCCTACGAGCAGTACTTC. This encodes CASSLWGSSYEQYF.

This chain links TRBV4-1 with TRBJ2-5; 8 nucleotides agree with TRBD1. Germline lookup yields CDR1 MGHRA and CDR2 YSYEKL. This CDR3 has 19 amino acids. V dropped 0 bases and J dropped 5; count of bases not matched to a gene: 17. The CDR3 nucleotides are TGCGCCAGCAGCCAAGAGAGGGTTTTTGGGGACAGGTTAGGGGAGACCCAGTACTTC. The encoded protein is CASSQERVFGDRLGETQYF.